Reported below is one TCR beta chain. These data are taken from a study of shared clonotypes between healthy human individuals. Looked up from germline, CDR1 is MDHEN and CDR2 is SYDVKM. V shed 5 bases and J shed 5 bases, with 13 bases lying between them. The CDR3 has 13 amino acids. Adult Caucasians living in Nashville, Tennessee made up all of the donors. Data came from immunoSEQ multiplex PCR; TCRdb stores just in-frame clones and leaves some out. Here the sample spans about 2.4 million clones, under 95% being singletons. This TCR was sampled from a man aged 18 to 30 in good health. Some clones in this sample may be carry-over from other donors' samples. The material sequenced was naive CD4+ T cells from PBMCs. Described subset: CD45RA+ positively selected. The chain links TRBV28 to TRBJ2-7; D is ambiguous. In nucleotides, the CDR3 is TGTGCCAGCAGTCTAGGCCCGGGCAACGAGCAGTACTTC. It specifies CASSLGPGNEQYF.